This TCR beta chain was sequenced during a study of T cells in Graves' hyperthyroidism and ophthalmopathy. Study in general: Any treatment followed the collection of peripheral blood at initial diagnosis. General study points: Within blood appeared most thyroid clonotypes that had expanded above 0.001. The authors' 13 V-J model separated ophthalmopathy from stable hyperthyroidism.

What was amplified from RNA transcripts were TCR beta CDR3 regions. When the TCR CDR3 underwent first-round RT-PCR, the HTBI primer set was used. TCRdb re-called the multiplex PCR reads through MiXCR, storing one row per CDR3 protein. The table records 300,000 to 400,000 distinct CDR3 sequences, more than 12% of them present only once. This CDR3 has 15 residues. Germline loops: CDR1 LNHNV, CDR2 YYDKDF (reference sequence). Trimming removed 0 bases from V and 3 bases from J, with 11 bases in between. The table lists this clonotype with many counts. Its cognate antigen is unknown. This receptor was obtained from a woman in her 30s with Graves' ophthalmopathy. Material: blood. The J gene is TRBJ1-2, the V gene TRBV15; D remains unclear. CDR3 bases: TGTGCCACCAGCAGAGACGGATGGAATGACTATGGCTACACCTTC. Its translation: CATSRDGWNDYGYTF.